A selection of T cell receptor beta chains follows, all from one sample in a study of blood T cell repertoires in COVID-19. Method: immunoSEQ multiplex PCR; TCRdb's copy keeps in-frame clones and lacks some. This table has 180,000 or so clones, 78% appearing once. Sequences were obtained from peripheral blood. Receptor source: a woman of 80 years or more with active or convalescent COVID-19. Both conserved end residues are part of each CDR3. Fields, in order: D gene, V gene, clone size, J gene, CDR3 protein, CDR3 DNA. A D gene is named only where the DNA matches it firmly. The size field is filled for only some rows; it gives once, few, many or a size class.

>-|TRBV5-6|few|TRBJ2-7
CASSFARGHEQYF
TGTGCCAGCAGCTTCGCCAGGGGCCACGAGCAGTACTTC
>-|TRBV7-9|-|TRBJ1-3
CASSSEISGNTIYF
TGTGCCAGCAGCTCCGAGATCTCTGGAAACACCATATATTTT
>-|TRBV27|-|TRBJ2-5
CASSSAWTSETQYF
TGTGCCAGCAGTTCCGCGTGGACATCCGAGACCCAGTACTTC
>-|TRBV7-2|-|TRBJ2-7
CASSLGGRFYEQYF
TGTGCCAGCAGCTTAGGGGGGCGGTTCTACGAGCAGTACTTC
>-|TRBV2|few|TRBJ1-1
CASSKIGDTEAFF
TGTGCCAGCAGCAAGATAGGGGATACTGAAGCTTTCTTT
>-|TRBV11-2|-|TRBJ2-7
CASSLTEGTYEQYF
TGTGCCAGCAGCCTAACAGAGGGAACCTACGAGCAGTACTTC
>-|TRBV5-4|-|TRBJ2-6
CASSLGGGPSGANVLTF
TGTGCCAGCAGCTTGGGGGGGGGCCCATCTGGGGCCAACGTCCTGACTTTC
>TRBD1|TRBV11-2|-|TRBJ2-7
CASSFTDRGPFSYEQYF
TGTGCCAGCAGCTTTACGGACAGGGGGCCTTTCTCCTACGAGCAGTACTTC
>TRBD1|TRBV5-1|-|TRBJ2-7
CASSPSGTGMYEQYF
TGCGCCAGCAGCCCATCCGGGACAGGGATGTACGAGCAGTACTTC
>TRBD1|TRBV10-2|-|TRBJ2-1
CASSENRLRQGNNEQFF
TGCGCCAGCAGTGAGAATCGTTTGAGACAGGGGAACAATGAGCAGTTCTTC
>TRBD2|TRBV6-6|-|TRBJ2-5
CASSYRPGGARETQYF
TGTGCCAGCAGTTACCGCCCCGGGGGGGCCCGAGAGACCCAGTACTTC
>-|TRBV2|-|TRBJ1-6
CASSDTDSPLHF
TGTGCCAGCAGTGATACGGATTCACCCCTCCACTTT
>-|TRBV5-4|few|TRBJ1-1
CASSPQGRGATEAFF
TGTGCCAGCAGCCCCCAAGGGAGGGGGGCCACTGAAGCTTTCTTT
>-|TRBV19|-|TRBJ1-1
CASSLVQVTTEAFF
TGTGCCAGTAGTCTGGTGCAGGTAACGACTGAAGCTTTCTTT
>TRBD1|TRBV28|-|TRBJ2-7
CASNKLRTGVYEQYF
TGTGCCAGCAACAAACTCCGGACAGGGGTCTACGAGCAGTACTTC
>TRBD2|TRBV2|-|TRBJ2-7
CASSGRGGPYEQYF
TGTGCCAGCAGTGGGCGGGGGGGACCCTACGAGCAGTACTTC
>TRBD2|TRBV7-8|-|TRBJ2-3
CASERGRGATDTQYF
TGTGCCAGCGAACGGGGGCGGGGGGCAACAGATACGCAGTATTTT
>-|TRBV5-8|-|TRBJ2-5
CASSHPLAQYF
TGTGCCAGCAGCCACCCCCTAGCGCAGTACTTC
>TRBD1|TRBV5-1|-|TRBJ2-5
CASSSPGQDMETQYF
TGCGCCAGCAGCTCACCGGGACAGGATATGGAGACCCAGTACTTC
>-|TRBV20-1|once|TRBJ1-1
CSAQVALGAFF
TGCAGTGCCCAGGTGGCTCTTGGAGCTTTCTTT
>-|TRBV18|-|TRBJ1-1
CASSPGMGAQTEAFF
TGTGCCAGCTCACCGGGAATGGGGGCGCAAACTGAAGCTTTCTTT
>TRBD1|TRBV10-2|-|TRBJ1-6
CASSELQGVDSPLHF
TGCGCCAGCAGTGAGCTACAGGGGGTCGATTCACCCCTCCACTTT
>-|TRBV4-3|once|TRBJ2-2
CASSGRPRGLNTGELFF
TGCGCCAGCAGCGGAAGACCGCGGGGGCTCAACACCGGGGAGCTGTTTTTT
>TRBD1|TRBV2|-|TRBJ2-2
CASSADRVAYSGELFF
TGTGCCAGCAGTGCGGACAGGGTGGCGTATTCCGGGGAGCTGTTTTTT
>TRBD2|TRBV2|once|TRBJ2-1
CASSALRTSGGYNEQFF
TGTGCCAGCAGTGCTCTGCGGACTAGCGGGGGATACAATGAGCAGTTCTTC
>TRBD1|TRBV3-1/TRBV3-2|-|TRBJ2-7
CASSQHDRGQGQYF
TGTGCCAGCAGCCAACATGACAGGGGGCAAGGGCAGTACTTC
>-|TRBV19|-|TRBJ1-2
CASSSRRGANGYTF
TGTGCCAGTAGTAGCCGCCGGGGGGCAAACGGCTACACCTTC
>-|TRBV10-3|-|TRBJ1-5
CAIGSRFHGQPQHF
TGTGCCATCGGTTCGAGGTTCCACGGTCAGCCCCAGCATTTT
>TRBD2|TRBV18|few|TRBJ2-1
CASSPTRRGSYNEQFF
TGTGCCAGCTCACCAACCAGGCGGGGGTCCTACAATGAGCAGTTCTTC
>TRBD2|TRBV7-8|few|TRBJ2-3
CASSATYLAGGEDTQYF
TGTGCCAGCAGCGCCACCTACCTAGCGGGGGGGGAAGATACGCAGTATTTT
>-|TRBV7-9|once|TRBJ2-5
CASSLWAEQETQYF
TGTGCCAGCAGCTTATGGGCAGAGCAAGAGACCCAGTACTTC
>TRBD1|TRBV29-1|-|TRBJ1-1
CSVDGQVGTEAFF
TGCAGCGTCGACGGACAGGTAGGCACTGAAGCTTTCTTT
>TRBD1|TRBV5-1|-|TRBJ1-6
CASTASRGQNSPLHF
TGCGCCAGCACCGCGAGCAGGGGGCAAAATTCACCCCTCCACTTT
>-|TRBV28|-|TRBJ2-1
CASRTVTGLDEQFF
TGTGCCAGCAGGACCGTCACAGGGCTTGATGAGCAGTTCTTC
>TRBD1|TRBV4-3|-|TRBJ1-3
CASSLGQGAYGNTIYF
TGCGCCAGCAGCCTAGGACAGGGGGCGTACGGAAACACCATATATTTT
>-|TRBV2|-|TRBJ1-2
CASSDITGPYGYTF
TGTGCCAGCAGCGACATCACAGGTCCCTATGGCTACACCTTC
>-|TRBV5-1|-|TRBJ2-7
CASREQTSYEQYF
TGCGCCAGCAGGGAACAGACCTCCTACGAGCAGTACTTC
>TRBD1|TRBV5-5|few|TRBJ1-5
CASSLRTGDQPQHF
TGTGCCAGCAGCTTGAGGACAGGGGATCAGCCCCAGCATTTT
>TRBD1|TRBV28|-|TRBJ1-4
CASSLSQGQGFGRIRATNEKLFF
TGTGCCAGCAGTTTGAGTCAAGGACAGGGTTTCGGGCGCATACGAGCAACTAATGAAAAACTGTTTTTT
>TRBD2|TRBV6-2/TRBV6-3|-|TRBJ2-3
CASSPRGSGGVWYTDTQYF
TGTGCCAGCAGTCCCCGCGGTAGCGGGGGGGTGTGGTACACAGATACGCAGTATTTT
>-|TRBV24-1|-|TRBJ2-3
CATSDSGAPGDTQYF
TGTGCCACCAGTGATTCAGGGGCTCCCGGAGATACGCAGTATTTT
>-|TRBV6-6|-|TRBJ2-7
CASIPGQGRLPVRYF
TGTGCCAGCATCCCCGGTCAGGGCAGACTCCCTGTCAGGTACTTC
>-|TRBV5-6|-|TRBJ2-1
CASSLSGLSHNEQFF
TGTGCCAGCAGCCTCTCGGGACTTTCTCACAATGAGCAGTTCTTC
>-|TRBV19|-|TRBJ1-4
CASRGGPGGTNEKLFF
TGTGCCAGTCGAGGGGGTCCAGGTGGGACTAATGAAAAACTGTTTTTT
>TRBD1|TRBV7-9|-|TRBJ2-5
CASRVQGQETQYF
TGTGCCAGCAGAGTACAGGGGCAAGAGACCCAGTACTTC
>-|TRBV5-4|few|TRBJ1-5
CASSHTTGSYSNQPQHF
TGTGCCAGCAGCCACACGACGGGAAGTTATAGCAATCAGCCCCAGCATTTT
>TRBD1|TRBV19|-|TRBJ1-5
CASRGGTGVYQPQHF
TGTGCCAGTAGAGGCGGGACAGGGGTATATCAGCCCCAGCATTTT
>-|TRBV2|-|TRBJ2-3
CASSDQGGTDTQYF
TGTGCCAGCAGTGACCAGGGTGGGACAGATACGCAGTATTTT
>-|TRBV18|-|TRBJ2-5
CASSPSGSVREETQYF
TGTGCCAGCTCACCATCCGGGTCAGTTAGGGAGGAGACCCAGTACTTC
>-|TRBV3-1/TRBV3-2|-|TRBJ2-2
CASSQVQMFANTGELFF
TGTGCCAGCAGCCAAGTACAGATGTTCGCGAACACCGGGGAGCTGTTTTTT
>-|TRBV5-4|once|TRBJ1-4
CASSLVPGEDEKLFF
TGTGCCAGCAGCTTGGTACCTGGGGAGGATGAAAAACTGTTTTTT
>TRBD2|TRBV10-3|-|TRBJ2-3
CAISGGTSGGASRDTQYF
TGTGCCATCAGTGGCGGGACTAGCGGGGGGGCGAGTCGAGATACGCAGTATTTT
>TRBD1|TRBV5-5|-|TRBJ2-6
CASSRRDRESTGANVLTF
TGTGCCAGCAGCCGTCGGGACAGGGAATCTACCGGGGCCAACGTCCTGACTTTC
>TRBD1|TRBV3-1/TRBV3-2|-|TRBJ2-7
CASSFALGTDEQYF
TGTGCCAGCAGTTTTGCTCTGGGGACAGACGAGCAGTACTTC
>-|TRBV5-1|-|TRBJ1-1
CASSLEGRNTEAFF
TGCGCCAGCAGCTTGGAAGGGAGGAACACTGAAGCTTTCTTT